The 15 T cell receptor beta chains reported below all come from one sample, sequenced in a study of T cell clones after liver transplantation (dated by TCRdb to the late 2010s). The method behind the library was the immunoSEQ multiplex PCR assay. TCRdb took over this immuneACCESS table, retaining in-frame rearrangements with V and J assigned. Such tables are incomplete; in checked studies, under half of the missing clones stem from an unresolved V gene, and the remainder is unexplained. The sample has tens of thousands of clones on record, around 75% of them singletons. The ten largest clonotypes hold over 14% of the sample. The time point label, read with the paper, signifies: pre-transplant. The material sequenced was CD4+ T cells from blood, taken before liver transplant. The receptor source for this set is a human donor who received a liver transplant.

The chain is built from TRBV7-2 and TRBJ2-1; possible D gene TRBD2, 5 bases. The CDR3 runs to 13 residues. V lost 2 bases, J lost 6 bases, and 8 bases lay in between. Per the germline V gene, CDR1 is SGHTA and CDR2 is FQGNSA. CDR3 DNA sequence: TGTGCCAGCAGCTTAACGGGAAGCAATGAGCAGTTCTTC. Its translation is CASSLTGSNEQFF.

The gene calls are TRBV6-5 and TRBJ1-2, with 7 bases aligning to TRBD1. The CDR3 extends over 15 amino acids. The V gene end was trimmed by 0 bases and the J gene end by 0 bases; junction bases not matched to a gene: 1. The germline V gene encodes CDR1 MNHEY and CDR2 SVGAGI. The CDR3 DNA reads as TGTGCCAGCAGTTACTCTCAGGGGGCTAACTATGGCTACACCTTC. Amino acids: CASSYSQGANYGYTF.

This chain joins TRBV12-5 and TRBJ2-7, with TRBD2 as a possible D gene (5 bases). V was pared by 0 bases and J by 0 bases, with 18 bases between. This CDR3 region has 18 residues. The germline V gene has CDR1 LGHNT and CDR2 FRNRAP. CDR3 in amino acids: CASGLVEERPPRSYEQYF. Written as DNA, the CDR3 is TGTGCTAGTGGTTTGGTCGAGGAGCGGCCCCCTCGCTCCTACGAGCAGTACTTC.

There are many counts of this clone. In DNA, the CDR3 is TGTGCCAGCAGCCTCAAGGACAGGGGGCGTTGGTCTGGGGCCAACGTCCTGACTTTC. This translates into CASSLKDRGRWSGANVLTF. The chain recombines TRBV5-4 with TRBJ2-6; 11 bases agree with TRBD1. The CDR3 totals 19 residues. Trimming at V came to 4 bases and at J to 1 base, leaving 10 bases not matched to a gene. CDR1 is SGHNT, CDR2 YYREEE, per germline (reference sequence).

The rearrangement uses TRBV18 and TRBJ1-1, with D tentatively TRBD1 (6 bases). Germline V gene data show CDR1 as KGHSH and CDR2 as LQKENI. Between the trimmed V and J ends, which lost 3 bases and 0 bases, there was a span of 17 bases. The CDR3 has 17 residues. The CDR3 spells CASSPPLGAGVNTEAFF. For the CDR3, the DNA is TGTGCCAGCTCACCCCCCTTGGGAGCAGGGGTGAACACTGAAGCTTTCTTT.

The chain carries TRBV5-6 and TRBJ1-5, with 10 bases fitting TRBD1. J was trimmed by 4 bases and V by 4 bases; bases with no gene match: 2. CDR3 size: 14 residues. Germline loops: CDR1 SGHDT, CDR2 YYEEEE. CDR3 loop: CASSPGQGNQPQHF. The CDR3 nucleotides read TGTGCCAGCAGCCCGGGACAGGGGAATCAGCCCCAGCATTTT.

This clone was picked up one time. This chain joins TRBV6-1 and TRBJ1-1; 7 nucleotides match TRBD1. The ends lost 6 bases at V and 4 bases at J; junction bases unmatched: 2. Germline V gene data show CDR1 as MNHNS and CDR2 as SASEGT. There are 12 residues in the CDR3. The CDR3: CASSRQGTEAFF. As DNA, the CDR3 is TGTGCCAGCAGCAGACAGGGCACTGAAGCTTTCTTT.

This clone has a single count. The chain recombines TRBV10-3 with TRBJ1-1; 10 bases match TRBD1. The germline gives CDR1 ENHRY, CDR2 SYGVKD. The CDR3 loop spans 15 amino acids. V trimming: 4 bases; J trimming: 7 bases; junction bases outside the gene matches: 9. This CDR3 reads CAISVGDRGFGEAFF. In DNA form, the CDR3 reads TGTGCCATCAGTGTGGGGGACAGGGGATTTGGTGAAGCTTTCTTT.

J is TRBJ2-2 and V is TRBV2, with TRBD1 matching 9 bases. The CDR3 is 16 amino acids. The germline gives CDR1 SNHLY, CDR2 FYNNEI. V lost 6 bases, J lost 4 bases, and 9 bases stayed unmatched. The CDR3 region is CASSERGQGSTGELFF. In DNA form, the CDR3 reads TGTGCCAGCAGCGAGAGGGGACAGGGCAGCACCGGGGAGCTGTTTTTT.

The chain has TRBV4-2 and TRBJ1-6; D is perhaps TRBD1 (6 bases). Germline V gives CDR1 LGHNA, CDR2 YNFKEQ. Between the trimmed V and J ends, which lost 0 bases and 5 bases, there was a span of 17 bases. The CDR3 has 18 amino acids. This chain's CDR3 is CASSQEQAGGGNNSPLHF. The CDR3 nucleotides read TGTGCCAGCAGCCAAGAGCAGGCGGGGGGCGGGAATAATTCACCCCTCCACTTT.

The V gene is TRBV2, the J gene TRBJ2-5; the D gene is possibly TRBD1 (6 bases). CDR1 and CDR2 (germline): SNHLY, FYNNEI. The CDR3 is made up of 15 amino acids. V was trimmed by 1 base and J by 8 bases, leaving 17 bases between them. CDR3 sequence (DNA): TGTGCCAGCAGTGAAGACAGGGCCCAGCGGTCCACCCAGTACTTC. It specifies CASSEDRAQRSTQYF.

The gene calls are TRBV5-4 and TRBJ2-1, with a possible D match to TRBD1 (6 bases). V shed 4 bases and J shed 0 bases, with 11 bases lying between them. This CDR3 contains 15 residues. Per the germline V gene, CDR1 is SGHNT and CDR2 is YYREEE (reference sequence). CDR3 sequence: CASSRDISSYNEQFF. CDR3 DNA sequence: TGTGCCAGCAGCCGGGACATTAGCTCCTACAATGAGCAGTTCTTC.

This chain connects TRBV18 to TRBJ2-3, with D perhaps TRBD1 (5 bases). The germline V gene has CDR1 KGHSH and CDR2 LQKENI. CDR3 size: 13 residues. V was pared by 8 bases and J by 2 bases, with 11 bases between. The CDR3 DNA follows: TGTGCCAGCCTTCAGGGATCCACAGATACGCAGTATTTT. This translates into CASLQGSTDTQYF.

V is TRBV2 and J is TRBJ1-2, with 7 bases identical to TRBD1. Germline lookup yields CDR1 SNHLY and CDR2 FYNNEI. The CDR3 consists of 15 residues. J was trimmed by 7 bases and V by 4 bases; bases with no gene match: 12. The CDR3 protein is CASSVSGQVVGGYTF. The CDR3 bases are TGTGCCAGCAGTGTTTCTGGACAGGTCGTCGGTGGCTACACCTTC.

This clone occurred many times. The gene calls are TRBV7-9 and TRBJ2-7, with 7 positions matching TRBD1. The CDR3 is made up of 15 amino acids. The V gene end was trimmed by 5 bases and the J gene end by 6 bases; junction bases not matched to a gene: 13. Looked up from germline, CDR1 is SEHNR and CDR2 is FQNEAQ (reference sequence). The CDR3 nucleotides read TGTGCCAGCAGCACGGCCAGGGGGTTAGGGCGCGAGCAGTACTTC. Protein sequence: CASSTARGLGREQYF.